These 11 T cell receptor beta chains were all obtained from the same sample, sequenced in a study of OX40 agonist ivuxolimab in advanced cancers. Assay used: immunoSEQ multiplex PCR; TCRdb lists only in-frame clones, some missing. The data hold fewer than 100,000 clones, with 83% observed a single time. The source material was CD4+ or CD8+ T cells sorted from blood, sampled in a trial of the OX40 agonist ivuxolimab. The receptors stem from an adult with an advanced solid tumor such as melanoma, head and neck, liver or kidney cancer.

In its sample, this clone was seen a few times. The chain links TRBV7-2 to TRBJ2-3; D is unresolved. V was trimmed by 5 bases and J by 6 bases, leaving 9 bases between them. CDR1 is SGHTA and CDR2 is FQGNSA in the germline V gene. This CDR3 region has 12 residues. CDR3 coding DNA: TGTGCCAGCAGCCCCTCGGGTGATACGCAGTATTTT. Translation gives CASSPSGDTQYF.

This clone occurred once. The chain links TRBV7-2 to TRBJ2-3; no definite D call. The CDR3 covers 12 residues. V dropped 5 bases and J dropped 3 bases, with 6 bases sitting between them. The germline V gene has CDR1 SGHTA and CDR2 FQGNSA. CDR3 sequence reads: CASSKYTDTQYF. In nucleotides, the CDR3 is TGTGCCAGCAGCAAGTATACAGATACGCAGTATTTT.

The chain employs TRBV30 and TRBJ2-6; D not resolved. Trimming removed 6 bases from V and 0 bases from J, with 9 bases in between. This CDR3 spans 14 amino acids. The germline CDR1 and CDR2 sequences are GTSNPN and SVGIG (reference sequence). The CDR3 bases are TGTGCCTGCACCAGAGACTCTGGGGCCAACGTCCTGACTTTC. Translation: CACTRDSGANVLTF.

This clone has a handful of counts. The CDR3 DNA is TGTGCCAGCAGCCCGGGGGACCTTCTGGGGGTAGAGACCCAGTACTTC. Its translation is CASSPGDLLGVETQYF. The genes are TRBV7-8 and TRBJ2-5; D is possibly TRBD2 (6 bases). Trimming removed 5 bases from V and 4 bases from J, with 20 bases in between. The CDR3 loop spans 16 amino acids. CDR1 SGHVS and CDR2 FQNEAQ come from the germline V gene. The full variable domain, rest sourced from reference TRBV7-8 and TRBJ2-5, is GAGVSQSPRYKVAKRGQDVALRCDPISGHVSLFWYQQALGQGPEFLTYFQNEAQLDKSGLPSDRFFAERPEGSVSTLKIQRTQQEDSAVYLCASSPGDLLGVETQYFGPGTRLLVL.

The chain has TRBV5-1 and TRBJ1-1; no clear D gene. The germline V gene encodes CDR1 SGHRS and CDR2 YFSETQ. Between the trimmed V and J ends, which lost 0 bases and 4 bases, there was a span of 10 bases. The CDR3 loop spans 14 amino acids. CDR3 nucleotide sequence: TGCGCCAGCAGCTTGGCCAAGGGAGCCACTGAAGCTTTCTTT. This codes for CASSLAKGATEAFF.

The chain links TRBV25-1 to TRBJ2-3, with no clear D. The germline gives CDR1 MGHDK, CDR2 SYGVNS. V was cut by 6 bases and J by 2 bases, with 3 bases left in between. CDR3 length: 11 amino acids. For the CDR3, the DNA is TGTGCCAGCAGCTACACAGATACGCAGTATTTT. Translating gives CASSYTDTQYF.

The rearrangement links TRBV5-4 to TRBJ1-3; 7 bases align to TRBD1. Trimming removed 4 bases from V and 0 bases from J; junction bases left unmatched: 7. Germline lookup yields CDR1 SGHNT and CDR2 YYREEE (reference sequence). CDR3 length equals 16 residues. The CDR3 nucleotides read TGTGCCAGCAGCGGCGGGGGACAGAACTCTGGAAACACCATATATTTT. Its protein product is CASSGGGQNSGNTIYF.

This rearrangement joins TRBV29-1 to TRBJ2-2; 7 bases map to TRBD2. The CDR3 length is 14 residues. Trimming at V came to 6 bases and at J to 3 bases, leaving 7 bases not matched to a gene. Germline CDR1 reads SQVTM; CDR2 reads ANQGSEA. In nucleotides, the CDR3 is TGCAGCGTCCGGGGGAGGGGCGACACCGGGGAGCTGTTTTTT. It encodes CSVRGRGDTGELFF.

This clone occurred a few times. The chain joins TRBV28 to TRBJ2-7; weak D call: TRBD2 (5 bases). The germline V gene has CDR1 MDHEN and CDR2 SYDVKM. The CDR3 sequence is 15 residues long. The ends were cut back, 6 bases at V and 5 bases at J, with 20 bases in the middle. CDR3 protein: CASSGAGISFHEQYF. CDR3 sequence (DNA): TGTGCCAGCAGCGGTGCCGGGATTTCCTTCCACGAGCAGTACTTC.

The chain recombines TRBV5-1 with TRBJ1-2; TRBD1 aligns across 12 bases. This CDR3 has 13 amino acids. Germline V gene data show CDR1 as SGHRS and CDR2 as YFSETQ. Trimming cost V 5 bases and J 6 bases; bases outside gene matches: 2. The CDR3 DNA sequence: TGCGCCAGCAGGGGGACAGGGGGCGATGGCTACACCTTC. Protein product: CASRGTGGDGYTF.

The chain carries TRBV5-4 and TRBJ1-1; D gene ambiguous. Germline loops: CDR1 SGHNT, CDR2 YYREEE (reference sequence). Trimming removed 0 bases from V and 4 bases from J, with 10 bases in between. The CDR3 extends over 14 amino acids. The CDR3 protein is CASSLAGEVTEAFF. CDR3 nucleotide sequence: TGTGCCAGCAGCTTGGCCGGTGAGGTCACTGAAGCTTTCTTT.